The clone carrying this T cell receptor (beta chain) was recorded only once. The sample is drawn from a study of control samples from healthy donors and cancer patients. CDR1 and CDR2 (germline): PRHDT, FYEKMQ (reference sequence). The V and J ends lost 7 bases and 8 bases, in that order; junction bases with no gene match: 8. CDR3 length: 14 amino acids. The data were produced by immunoSEQ multiplex PCR, yet TCRdb's version contains in-frame clones alone and is incomplete. The sample consists of around 100,000 clones, more than 75% of them appearing once. The sample comprised blood. The clonotype was recovered from a woman aged 50 to 60 in good health. The gene calls are TRBV13 and TRBJ2-1; 10 nucleotides match TRBD2. This CDR3 reads CASTRTSGGDEQFF. In DNA form, the CDR3 reads TGTGCCAGCACCCGGACTAGCGGTGGCGATGAGCAGTTCTTC.